These 24 T cell receptor beta chains came from one sample sequenced in a study of control samples from healthy donors and cancer patients. Clones were sequenced by immunoSEQ multiplex PCR, and TCRdb holds only the in-frame ones, with some missing. The sample has about 190,000 clones. Sequenced material: blood. The receptors shown here come from a woman aged 25 to 45 in good health.

The genes are TRBV5-4 and TRBJ1-4; D call uncertain. Germline V lookup: CDR1 SGHNT, CDR2 YYREEE (reference sequence). The CDR3 is made up of 15 amino acids. The V end lost 0 bases, the J end lost 4 bases, and 10 bases lay between the germline ends. This CDR3 reads CASSLGPANNEKLFF. The CDR3 bases are TGTGCCAGCAGCTTGGGCCCAGCAAATAATGAAAAACTGTTTTTT.

V usage is TRBV4-2 and J usage is TRBJ2-5, with 13 bases aligning to TRBD2. CDR1 and CDR2 (germline): LGHNA, YNFKEQ. The CDR3 has 16 amino acids. The trim removed 4 bases at V and 5 bases at J, leaving 7 bases unmatched. The CDR3 sequence is CASSPTSGGAAETQYF. The CDR3 DNA is TGTGCCAGCAGCCCTACTAGCGGGGGGGCCGCGGAGACCCAGTACTTC.

A note on this clone: Other nucleotide sequences from this sample produce the same CDR3. The chain is built from TRBV28 and TRBJ1-2; TRBD1 is a possible D gene (5 bases). Germline V gives CDR1 MDHEN, CDR2 SYDVKM. The germline V and J ends were trimmed by 4 bases and 0 bases, with 9 bases remaining between them. This CDR3 contains 14 residues. The CDR3 region is CASSSGGANYGYTF. Written as DNA, the CDR3 is TGTGCCAGCAGTTCGGGGGGGGCTAACTATGGCTACACCTTC.

The chain is built from TRBV19 and TRBJ1-6; perhaps TRBD1 as D (5 bases). The ends were cut back, 2 bases at V and 6 bases at J, with 8 bases in the middle. Germline V gives CDR1 LNHDA, CDR2 SQIVND (reference sequence). The CDR3 spans 14 residues. The DNA for the CDR3 is TGTGCCAGTAGTATAACCGGGGGTAATTCACCCCTCCACTTT. Its protein is CASSITGGNSPLHF. The full variable domain, in which reference TRBV19 and TRBJ1-6 provide the parts outside the CDR3, is DGGITQSPKYLFRKEGQNVTLSCEQNLNHDAMYWYRQDPGQGLRLIYYSQIVNDFQKGDIAEGYSVSREKKESFPLTVTSAQKNPTAFYLCASSITGGNSPLHFGNGTRLTVT.

The chain couples TRBV28 to TRBJ1-5; weak D call: TRBD1 (6 bases). Germline V gene data show CDR1 as MDHEN and CDR2 as SYDVKM. The CDR3 sequence is 15 residues long. Deletions cut 5 bases from V and 2 bases from J, with 13 bases between. The CDR3 DNA follows: TGTGCCAGCAGTGCTCTCAGGGGAGGCAATCAGCCCCAGCATTTT. Its translation is CASSALRGGNQPQHF.

The chain joins TRBV5-6 to TRBJ2-7; 8 bases map to TRBD1. Germline lookup yields CDR1 SGHDT and CDR2 YYEEEE. The CDR3 loop spans 14 amino acids. V was pared by 6 bases and J by 5 bases, with 10 bases of the junction left unmatched. The CDR3 DNA follows: TGTGCCAGCACCTTTGTCGGACAGGGCGACGAGCAGTACTTC. Protein product: CASTFVGQGDEQYF.

The CDR3 reads CASRREVNTGELFF. The CDR3 region has the DNA TGTGCCAGCAGACGAGAGGTGAACACCGGGGAGCTGTTTTTT. The chain couples TRBV6-5 to TRBJ2-2; D is unclear. Per the germline V gene, CDR1 is MNHEY and CDR2 is SVGAGI. V was cut by 6 bases and J by 1 base, with 9 bases left in between. CDR3 length: 14 residues.

The V call is TRBV5-6, the J call TRBJ1-1, with no clear D. This CDR3 has 14 amino acids. Trimming cost V 4 bases and J 0 bases, with 10 bases left between them. Germline loops: CDR1 SGHDT, CDR2 YYEEEE. CDR3 in amino acids: CASSRWALNTEAFF. The DNA for the CDR3 is TGTGCCAGCAGCCGGTGGGCGTTGAACACTGAAGCTTTCTTT.

The chain links TRBV27 to TRBJ1-1; tentatively, D is TRBD1 (6 bases). CDR1 and CDR2 (germline): MNHEY, SMNVEV (reference sequence). Trimming took off 6 bases at V and 10 bases at J, with 12 bases between the two ends. The CDR3 spans 11 residues. This CDR3 reads CASRGGAGAFF. The DNA for the CDR3 is TGTGCCAGCAGGGGGGGGGCCGGAGCTTTCTTT.

The rearrangement links TRBV10-1 to TRBJ2-3; 9 bases are shared with TRBD1. The CDR3 has 13 amino acids. Germline assignment: CDR1 WNHNN and CDR2 SYGVQD (reference sequence). The V and J ends lost 4 bases and 4 bases, in that order; junction bases with no gene match: 0. The CDR3 here is CASSGTGADTQYF. As DNA, the CDR3 is TGCGCCAGCAGTGGGACAGGGGCAGATACGCAGTATTTT.

This chain joins TRBV11-2 and TRBJ2-3, with a weak D call TRBD2 (6 bases). V dropped 5 bases and J dropped 1 base, with 13 bases sitting between them. This CDR3 spans 15 amino acids. The V gene's germline CDR1 is SGHAT and CDR2 FQNNGV. CDR3 in DNA: TGTGCCAGCAGCCCCCAGGCGGGGCGCACAGATACGCAGTATTTT. Amino acid sequence: CASSPQAGRTDTQYF.

V and J are TRBV4-2 and TRBJ2-1, with TRBD2 identical over 13 bases. Germline V gene sequence: CDR1 LGHNA, CDR2 YNFKEQ. The junction had 2 bases not matched to a gene; V was cut back by 2 bases and J by 4 bases. The CDR3 runs to 16 residues. The CDR3, as DNA: TGTGCCAGCAGCCAAACTAGCGGGGGGGTTTACAATGAGCAGTTCTTC. Encoded protein: CASSQTSGGVYNEQFF.

The CDR3 coding sequence is TGTGCCAGTATTAGGGATTATGGACAGGGGAGGAGTGGCTACACCTTC. Its protein is CASIRDYGQGRSGYTF. The chain joins TRBV7-9 to TRBJ1-2, with 9 bases matching TRBD1. Trimming at V came to 9 bases and at J to 7 bases, leaving 18 bases not matched to a gene. CDR3 size: 16 residues. Per germline, CDR1 SEHNR and CDR2 FQNEAQ (reference sequence).

CDR3 protein: CASSQGDLFGYTF. The CDR3, as DNA: TGTGCCAGCAGCCAAGGGGACCTCTTTGGCTACACCTTC. The chain is built from TRBV3-1 (or the pseudogene TRBV3-2) and TRBJ1-2; D is possibly TRBD1 (5 bases). The CDR3 spans 13 residues. Per the germline V gene, CDR1 is LGHDT and CDR2 is YNNKEL (reference sequence). Trimming cost V 1 base and J 7 bases, with 10 bases left between them.

The chain recombines TRBV2 with TRBJ2-5; unclear D gene. This CDR3 is built from 12 residues. The germline CDR1 and CDR2 sequences are SNHLY and FYNNEI. Trimming left V 4 bases short and J 4 bases short, with 7 bases between. The CDR3, as DNA: TGTGCCAGCAGTGGAATCAGAGAGACCCAGTACTTC. Amino acid sequence: CASSGIRETQYF.

This chain connects TRBV5-5 to TRBJ1-5; D is possibly TRBD1 (5 bases). Germline V gene sequence: CDR1 SGHKS, CDR2 YYEKEE (reference sequence). The CDR3 runs 16 residues. Trimming cost V 3 bases and J 5 bases, with 18 bases left between them. Here the CDR3 reads CASSSSFQRGYQPQHF. The CDR3 bases are TGTGCCAGCAGCTCCTCCTTTCAAAGGGGATATCAGCCCCAGCATTTT. Combining the CDR3 with reference TRBV5-5 and TRBJ1-5 gives the whole variable domain DAGVTQSPTHLIKTRGQQVTLRCSPISGHKSVSWYQQVLGQGPQFIFQYYEKEERGRGNFPDRFSARQFPNYSSELNVNALLLGDSALYLCASSSSFQRGYQPQHFGDGTRLSIL.

The chain is built from TRBV2 and TRBJ1-4; TRBD1 is a possible D gene (6 bases). The ends were cut back, 5 bases at V and 8 bases at J, with 12 bases in the middle. The length of the CDR3 is 13 residues. The germline CDR1 and CDR2 sequences are SNHLY and FYNNEI. The DNA for the CDR3 is TGTGCCAGCAGTCCTTTAGGGGGGGAAAAACTGTTTTTT. This codes for CASSPLGGEKLFF.

CDR3 region: CASSLGTSGGETQYF. The CDR3 DNA follows: TGTGCCAGCAGCTTAGGAACTAGCGGGGGGGAGACCCAGTACTTC. This sequence joins TRBV7-6 and TRBJ2-5; 12 nucleotides agree with TRBD2. The junction had 2 bases not matched to a gene; V was cut back by 1 base and J by 5 bases. Germline CDR1 reads SGHVS; CDR2 reads FNYEAQ. There are 15 residues in the CDR3.

The chain carries TRBV7-8 and TRBJ2-7; perhaps TRBD2 as D (5 bases). This CDR3 spans 16 amino acids. CDR1 and CDR2 (germline): SGHVS, FQNEAQ. V gave up 3 bases and J gave up 5 bases, with 20 bases separating them. The CDR3 DNA reads as TGTGCCAGCAGCTTCAATGGACTTCCCGTAGGGAACGAGCAGTACTTC. Protein sequence: CASSFNGLPVGNEQYF.

The chain is built from TRBV7-2 and TRBJ1-4, with 8 nucleotides matching TRBD1. Looked up from germline, CDR1 is SGHTA and CDR2 is FQGNSA. V gave up 4 bases and J gave up 8 bases; unmatched junction bases: 6. The CDR3 is made up of 14 amino acids. CDR3 DNA: TGTGCCAGCAGCTATGGACAGGGTGGCGAAAAACTGTTTTTT. Its translation: CASSYGQGGEKLFF.

J is TRBJ1-4 and V is TRBV7-2; a weak D match, TRBD1 (5 bases). The germline gives CDR1 SGHTA, CDR2 FQGNSA. The CDR3 extends over 14 amino acids. With 5 bases removed from V and 5 bases from J, the gap between germline ends came to 12 bases. The CDR3 loop reads CASSRNEGNEKLFF. CDR3 nucleotides: TGTGCCAGCAGCCGTAATGAGGGGAATGAAAAACTGTTTTTT. Combining the CDR3 with reference TRBV7-2 and TRBJ1-4 gives the whole variable domain GAGVSQSPSNKVTEKGKDVELRCDPISGHTALYWYRQSLGQGLEFLIYFQGNSAPDKSGLPSDRFSAERTGGSVSTLTIQRTQQEDSAVYLCASSRNEGNEKLFFGSGTQLSVL.

The V gene is TRBV5-6, the J gene TRBJ1-1; a possible D gene is TRBD1 (5 bases). CDR3 length: 13 residues. Germline CDR1 and CDR2: SGHDT and YYEEEE. Trimming removed 2 bases at V and 5 bases at J, with 10 bases between. The CDR3 sequence is CASSFWDPTEAFF. The CDR3 nucleotides are TGTGCCAGCAGCTTTTGGGACCCGACTGAAGCTTTCTTT.

The V gene is TRBV7-6, the J gene TRBJ2-3, with 8 bases fitting TRBD2. The CDR3 sequence is 15 residues long. Germline-derived CDR1 and CDR2 are SGHVS and FNYEAQ. V lost 0 bases and J lost 5; bases outside the gene matches: 4. DNA for the CDR3: TGTGCCAGCAGCTTAGCTAGCGGGGCGGGAGATACGCAGTATTTT. Translating gives CASSLASGAGDTQYF.

The V gene is TRBV11-3, the J gene TRBJ2-1, with TRBD1 identical over 7 bases. V lost 0 bases to trimming and J lost 3 bases; unmatched junction nucleotides: 11. In germline, CDR1 is SGHNT, CDR2 YENEEA. The CDR3 sequence is 18 residues long. The CDR3 region has the DNA TGTGCCAGCAGCTTAGACCACGGGGCGGACAGGCTCTACAATGAGCAGTTCTTC. Its translation is CASSLDHGADRLYNEQFF.